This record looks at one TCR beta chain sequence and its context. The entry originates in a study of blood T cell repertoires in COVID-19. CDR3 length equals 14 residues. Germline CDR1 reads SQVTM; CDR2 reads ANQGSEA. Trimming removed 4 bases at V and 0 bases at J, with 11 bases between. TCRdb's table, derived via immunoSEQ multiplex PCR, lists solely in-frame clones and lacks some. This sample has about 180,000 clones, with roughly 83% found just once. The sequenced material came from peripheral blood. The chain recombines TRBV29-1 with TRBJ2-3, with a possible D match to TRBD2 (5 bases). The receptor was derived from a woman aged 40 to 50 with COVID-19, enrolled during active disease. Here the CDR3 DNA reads TGCAGCGTTGCTAAGGGCGGGAGCACAGATACGCAGTATTTT. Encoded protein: CSVAKGGSTDTQYF.